The rows below give T cell receptor beta chains drawn from one sample of a study of OX40 agonist ivuxolimab in advanced cancers. The table came from immunoSEQ multiplex PCR; TCRdb's copy has only in-frame clones and leaves some out. Here the sample spans tens of thousands of clones, under 90% being singletons. The sample in question was CD4+ or CD8+ T cells sorted from blood, obtained in a trial of the OX40 agonist ivuxolimab. These receptors came from an adult with an advanced solid tumor such as melanoma, head and neck, liver or kidney cancer. CDR3s include the opening cysteine and the closing phenylalanine or tryptophan. D genes are given only for firm matches. Size values are once, few and many counts, or a class for expanded clones, and some rows have none.

>.|TRBJ1-2|.|TRBV7-9
TGTGCCAGCAGCTTAGCCCTCGGGGGTGCCTATGGCTACACCTTC
CASSLALGGAYGYTF
>.|TRBJ1-1|.|TRBV19
TGTGCCAGTAGTAGGTGGGTGAACACTGAAGCTTTCTTT
CASSRWVNTEAFF
>TRBD1|TRBJ1-1|.|TRBV4-1
TGCGCCAGCAGCCAAGGCCAGGGGGCGAACACTGAAGCTTTCTTT
CASSQGQGANTEAFF
>.|TRBJ2-1|.|TRBV2
TGTGCCAGCAGGACTCCGGGACCTGAGCAGTTCTTC
CASRTPGPEQFF
>.|TRBJ2-3|.|TRBV9
TGTGCCAGCAGCGTTGGGTCTTCTGGGGGTACGCAGTATTTT
CASSVGSSGGTQYF
>.|TRBJ2-4|.|TRBV7-8
TGTGCCAGCAGCTTAAGGGGCGGGGAAGGATTAAACATTCAGTACTTC
CASSLRGGEGLNIQYF
>.|TRBJ2-7|.|TRBV7-9
TGTGCCAGCAGCCGAGTAGTTTACGAGCAGTACTTC
CASSRVVYEQYF
>.|TRBJ1-4|few|TRBV7-9
TGTGCCAGCAGCTTAATGGCGGGGAATGAAAAACTGTTTTTT
CASSLMAGNEKLFF
>.|TRBJ1-2|.|TRBV9
TGTGCCAGCAGCGTAGATACAGGGCCAGTAGGCTACACCTTC
CASSVDTGPVGYTF
>TRBD1|TRBJ1-1|.|TRBV19
TGTGCCAGTAGTATACAGGGGGCGACCACTGAAGCTTTCTTT
CASSIQGATTEAFF
>.|TRBJ1-2|.|TRBV7-9
TGTGCCAGCAGCGGTCACGGCCGAGATGGCTACACCTTC
CASSGHGRDGYTF
>.|TRBJ2-3|.|TRBV6-5
TGTGCCAGCACCCGCCTCGGGCGGAGCTCAGATACGCAGTATTTT
CASTRLGRSSDTQYF
>.|TRBJ1-1|.|TRBV5-5
TGTGCCAGCAGCTTGGACACTGAAGCTTTCTTT
CASSLDTEAFF
>.|TRBJ2-1|few|TRBV11-3
TGTGCCAGCAGCTTAGCGGGGGTGAAGGCTGAGCAGTTCTTC
CASSLAGVKAEQFF
>TRBD1|TRBJ1-1|.|TRBV7-2
TGTGCCAGCAGCTTAATGTCAGGGGGCGTACAAGCTTTCTTT
CASSLMSGGVQAFF
>.|TRBJ2-1|once|TRBV11-2
TGTGCCAGCAGCTTAGTGCCGACGGCAAGTGAGCAGTTCTTC
CASSLVPTASEQFF
>.|TRBJ1-1|.|TRBV20-1
TGCAGTGCTAGAGGAAACACTGAAGCTTTCTTT
CSARGNTEAFF
>.|TRBJ1-5|.|TRBV25-1
TGTGCCAGCAGTGAAGACCAACAGCCCCAGCATTTT
CASSEDQQPQHF
>.|TRBJ2-7|.|TRBV7-2
TGTGCCAGCAGCTTTAGCCGTAGCTCCTACGAGCAGTACTTC
CASSFSRSSYEQYF
>TRBD1|TRBJ1-3|.|TRBV28
TGTGCCAGCAGTTCCACAGGGGGCTCTGGAAACACCATATATTTT
CASSSTGGSGNTIYF
>.|TRBJ1-2|medium-sized|TRBV7-2
TGTGCCAGCAGTAATACCATAGCTGGGTTAGGCCGTGGAGGCTACACCTTC
CASSNTIAGLGRGGYTF
>.|TRBJ2-1|.|TRBV7-9
TGTGCCAGCAGCTTGATGGACGGCGCCGCTGAGCAGTTCTTC
CASSLMDGAAEQFF
>.|TRBJ2-1|.|TRBV28
TGTGCCAGCAGCCATAGCGGAGGCCCCCCCTACAATGAGCAGTTCTTC
CASSHSGGPPYNEQFF
>TRBD1|TRBJ1-6|.|TRBV19
TGTGCCAGTAGTATTACAGGGGGCAGCTCCTATAATTCACCCCTCCACTTT
CASSITGGSSYNSPLHF
>.|TRBJ2-7|few|TRBV10-3
TGTGCCATCAGTGAGGCCTACGAGCAGTACTTC
CAISEAYEQYF
>.|TRBJ2-7|few|TRBV2
TGTGCCAGCAGTGAAGGACTCCTCAGCTCCTACGAGCAGTACTTC
CASSEGLLSSYEQYF
>.|TRBJ1-2|.|TRBV6-6
TGTGCCAGCAGTCCCGAGGGGTATGGCTACACCTTC
CASSPEGYGYTF
>.|TRBJ1-1|few|TRBV11-1
TGTGCCAGCAGCTGGGGGGAGGTTCGGAACACTGAAGCTTTCTTT
CASSWGEVRNTEAFF
>TRBD1|TRBJ1-5|.|TRBV6-6
TGTGCCAGCACCAAACTCGGGACAGGGGATCAGCCCCAGCATTTT
CASTKLGTGDQPQHF
>TRBD2|TRBJ2-5|.|TRBV5-8
TGTGCCAGCAGCCCAGGGACTAGCGGGGGCCGTTGGGAGACCCAGTACTTC
CASSPGTSGGRWETQYF
>TRBD1|TRBJ2-1|.|TRBV5-1
TGCGCCAGCAGCTTAATGGCTGGGACAGGGGGCAATGAGCAGTTCTTC
CASSLMAGTGGNEQFF
>.|TRBJ1-1|once|TRBV6-6
TGTGCCAGCAGTTACTCGAAAACTGAAGCTTTCTTT
CASSYSKTEAFF
>TRBD1|TRBJ1-5|.|TRBV5-8
TGTGCCAGCAGCTTCCACAGGGGACCCGTGGAGGCCCAGCATTTT
CASSFHRGPVEAQHF
>.|TRBJ2-1|.|TRBV7-3
TGTGCCAGCAGCTCAGTGTTGAGCTCCTACAATGAGCAGTTCTTC
CASSSVLSSYNEQFF
>TRBD1|TRBJ2-2|.|TRBV4-3
TGCGCCAGCAGCCAAGTTCAAACAGGGGTGGCCGGGGAGCTGTTTTTT
CASSQVQTGVAGELFF
>.|TRBJ1-5|once|TRBV4-2
TGTGCCAGCAGCCAAGAAAGGACAGCTGCTAGCAATCAGCCCCAGCATTTT
CASSQERTAASNQPQHF
>.|TRBJ1-4|.|TRBV2
TGTGCCAGCAGCTTAAGAACAGGGTTTAATGAAAAACTGTTTTTT
CASSLRTGFNEKLFF
>TRBD1|TRBJ2-2|once|TRBV11-3
TGTGCCAGCAGCTTCGGGACAGGCCCCAACACCGGGGAGCTGTTTTTT
CASSFGTGPNTGELFF
>.|TRBJ2-7|.|TRBV30
TGTGCCTGGAGTCTAACACGGACCTACGAGCAGTACTTC
CAWSLTRTYEQYF
>.|TRBJ2-1|.|TRBV2
TGTGCCAGCAGTGTAGGAGGGTCCGGTGAGCAGTTCTTC
CASSVGGSGEQFF
>TRBD1|TRBJ2-7|few|TRBV5-4
TGTGCCACCCGCGCCCCGGACAGGTCCTACGAGCAGTACTTC
CATRAPDRSYEQYF
>.|TRBJ2-2|.|TRBV30
TGTGCCTTTAGACAGGCCCCGAACACCGGGGAGCTGTTTTTT
CAFRQAPNTGELFF
>TRBD1|TRBJ2-5|.|TRBV27
TGTGCCAGCACCCCAACCAGGGGGCTGGTAGAGACCCAGTACTTC
CASTPTRGLVETQYF